Listed here is a single T cell receptor (beta chain). As processed by the authors: The assay estimated nucleated cells by amplifying reference gene primers. Method: immunoSEQ multiplex PCR; TCRdb's copy keeps in-frame clones and lacks some. V and J calls and clone size follow that table, whereas D and trimming were derived from the DNA. Among 160,000 or so clones listed, roughly 91% were seen once. Germline trimming cut 0 bases from V and 2 bases from J; bases unmatched to any gene: 7. Germline CDR1 LGHDT, CDR2 YNNKEL (reference sequence). This CDR3 has 16 amino acids. This entry belongs to a study of blood T cell repertoires in COVID-19. At the level of the study: Samples representing acute and convalescent COVID-19 were sourced from the United States, Italy and Spain. From T cells, B-cell-depleted T cells, or PBMCs came the material, which was cDNA or gDNA.

The chain couples TRBV3-1 (or the pseudogene TRBV3-2) to TRBJ2-7; 7 bases align to TRBD2. The sequence was collected from a man between 18 and 29 years old with acute or convalescent COVID-19. The sample comprised peripheral blood. The CDR3 protein is CASSQDLAGVAYEQYF. Here the CDR3 DNA reads TGTGCCAGCAGCCAAGATTTAGCGGGCGTCGCCTACGAGCAGTACTTC.